This entry lists 18 T cell receptor beta chains sequenced from one sample in a study of cytomegalovirus exposure and HLA in healthy donors. The primer mix had 60 Vbeta and 13 Jbeta primers. Some clones are missing from TCRdb's copy, which holds only in-frame ones; the method was immunoSEQ multiplex PCR. The sample carries 150,000 to 200,000 clones, 68% recorded once. Sample: PBMCs. The origin of the receptors is a man in his fifties or sixties in good health and CMV-seronegative.

The CDR3 sequence is CASSLGRGDPYEQYF. The CDR3, as DNA: TGTGCCAGCAGCTTGGGGCGGGGGGACCCTTACGAGCAGTACTTC. The V gene is TRBV7-3, the J gene TRBJ2-7; 8 bases are a match to TRBD2. V shed 3 bases and J 4 bases; nucleotides not matched to a gene: 8. Germline CDR1 and CDR2: SGHTA and FQGTGA. The CDR3 runs 15 residues.

The CDR3 DNA is TGTGCCAGCAGCTTGGTTGCAGGGTTGGGCACTGAAGCTTTCTTT. This translates into CASSLVAGLGTEAFF. The chain employs TRBV5-6 and TRBJ1-1, with D possibly being TRBD1 (5 bases). The CDR3 totals 15 residues. From germline, CDR1 is SGHDT and CDR2 YYEEEE. The V and J ends lost 0 bases and 4 bases respectively, with 13 bases between them.

The rearrangement links TRBV6-5 to TRBJ1-5, with TRBD1 matching over 8 bases. The CDR3 has 14 residues. The ends lost 5 bases at V and 11 bases at J; junction bases unmatched: 11. Germline V gives CDR1 MNHEY, CDR2 SVGAGI. This chain's CDR3 is CASSPDRALGAQHF. CDR3 sequence (DNA): TGTGCCAGCAGTCCGGACAGGGCGCTAGGAGCCCAGCATTTT.

This clone has more than one count but fewer than ten. The J gene is TRBJ2-5, the V gene TRBV18; no reliable D call. Germline assignment: CDR1 KGHSH and CDR2 LQKENI. The germline V and J ends were trimmed by 5 bases and 5 bases, with 6 bases remaining between them. The CDR3 is made up of 11 amino acids. Here the CDR3 DNA reads TGTGCCAGCTCATTACAGGAGACCCAGTACTTC. Protein product: CASSLQETQYF.

The V call is TRBV6-1, the J call TRBJ2-1, with 7 bases lining up with TRBD1. The ends lost 4 bases at V and 4 bases at J; junction bases unmatched: 7. Germline assignment: CDR1 MNHNS and CDR2 SASEGT. The length of the CDR3 is 15 residues. The CDR3 DNA reads TGTGCCAGCAGTGCGGACAGGCCAAAATACAATGAGCAGTTCTTC. Translation gives CASSADRPKYNEQFF.

This chain joins TRBV2 and TRBJ2-3; TRBD2 agrees at 12 bases. V lost 3 bases and J lost 3; bases outside the gene matches: 7. The CDR3 consists of 17 residues. Germline V lookup: CDR1 SNHLY, CDR2 FYNNEI. In DNA form, the CDR3 reads TGTGCCAGCAGTGACCTAAGGACTAGCGGGGAAACAGATACGCAGTATTTT. This sequence encodes CASSDLRTSGETDTQYF.

This chain uses TRBV7-3 with TRBJ2-3, with TRBD2 matching 9 bases. The CDR3 runs 15 residues. The J segment lost 1 base and the V segment lost 5 bases, leaving 4 bases of the junction unmatched. Germline lookup yields CDR1 SGHTA and CDR2 FQGTGA. The CDR3 reads CASSRTSGRTDTQYF. For the CDR3, the DNA is TGTGCCAGCAGCAGAACTAGCGGGCGCACAGATACGCAGTATTTT.

Written as DNA, the CDR3 is TGTGCCAGCAGCTCCAATGCGGGACAGGGGCGCGGAAACACCATATATTTT. It codes for CASSSNAGQGRGNTIYF. The genes are TRBV5-4 and TRBJ1-3, with TRBD1 matching 10 bases. The CDR3 contains 17 residues. Unmatched junction bases numbered 10, after V lost 3 bases and J lost 4 bases. The germline V gene encodes CDR1 SGHNT and CDR2 YYREEE (reference sequence).

The CDR3, as DNA: TGTGCCAGCAGCCAGGGACAGTCAAATGAAAAACTGTTTTTT. This translates into CASSQGQSNEKLFF. The chain has TRBV7-9 and TRBJ1-4; 7 bases align to TRBD1. The CDR3 has 14 residues. Germline V gene sequence: CDR1 SEHNR, CDR2 FQNEAQ (reference sequence). With V trimmed by 5 bases and J by 5 bases, 5 bases remained unmatched.

V and J are TRBV28 and TRBJ1-2; TRBD1 aligns across 7 bases. The CDR3 spans 15 residues. Trimming took 5 bases from V and 1 from J; bases not matched to a gene: 7. Germline V lookup: CDR1 MDHEN, CDR2 SYDVKM. In DNA form, the CDR3 reads TGTGCCAGCAGTACCAGGACAGGAGGTAACTATGGCTACACCTTC. Its translation: CASSTRTGGNYGYTF.

V usage is TRBV18 and J usage is TRBJ1-2; maybe TRBD1 (6 bases). Germline V lookup: CDR1 KGHSH, CDR2 LQKENI. V lost 6 bases and J lost 7, with 18 bases in between. The CDR3 consists of 14 residues. DNA of the CDR3: TGTGCCAGCTCCCCGTGGGGAGAACAGGGTGGCTACACCTTC. It codes for CASSPWGEQGGYTF.

In its sample, this clone was seen once. The chain's CDR3 is CASSPDRVAQPQHF. In DNA, the CDR3 is TGTGCCAGCTCACCGGACAGGGTAGCACAGCCCCAGCATTTT. The chain combines TRBV18 with TRBJ1-5, with TRBD1 matching 8 bases. Trimming at V came to 3 bases and at J to 7 bases, leaving 5 bases not matched to a gene. Looked up from germline, CDR1 is KGHSH and CDR2 is LQKENI. This CDR3 contains 14 residues.

The chain has TRBV28 and TRBJ1-5; unclear D gene. The CDR3 runs to 14 residues. V gave up 4 bases and J gave up 2 bases, with 9 bases separating them. CDR1 and CDR2 (germline): MDHEN, SYDVKM. Here the CDR3 reads CASSSPRGNQPQHF. CDR3 in DNA: TGTGCCAGCAGTTCCCCTCGGGGCAATCAGCCCCAGCATTTT.

This chain links TRBV6-4 with TRBJ2-3, with 9 bases matching TRBD2. Trimming at V came to 2 bases and at J to 1 base, leaving 4 bases not matched to a gene. The CDR3 spans 16 residues. Germline V gene sequence: CDR1 MRHNA, CDR2 SNTAGT. CDR3 DNA sequence: TGTGCCAGCAGTGACATGGCTAGCGGGGGCACAGATACGCAGTATTTT. It encodes CASSDMASGGTDTQYF.

The chain combines TRBV14 with TRBJ2-3; 12 nucleotides match TRBD2. The CDR3 is 20 amino acids. V trimming: 2 bases; J trimming: 2 bases; junction bases outside the gene matches: 14. Germline CDR1 is SGHDN and CDR2 is FVKESK. CDR3 protein: CASSQRWTSGDLFSTDTQYF. CDR3 in DNA: TGTGCCAGCAGCCAAAGATGGACTAGCGGGGACCTATTCTCCACAGATACGCAGTATTTT.

V usage is TRBV7-2 and J usage is TRBJ2-5; 10 bases line up with TRBD1. With V trimmed by 6 bases and J by 5 bases, 6 bases remained unmatched. The CDR3 is 14 residues long. Germline V gives CDR1 SGHTA, CDR2 FQGNSA. The CDR3 is CASSRTGGIETQYF. The CDR3 DNA sequence: TGTGCCAGCAGTCGGACAGGGGGGATTGAGACCCAGTACTTC. The complete variable domain, with remaining parts taken from reference TRBV7-2 and TRBJ2-5, reads GAGVSQSPSNKVTEKGKDVELRCDPISGHTALYWYRQSLGQGLEFLIYFQGNSAPDKSGLPSDRFSAERTGGSVSTLTIQRTQQEDSAVYLCASSRTGGIETQYFGPGTRLLVL.

The V and J genes are TRBV6-1 and TRBJ2-2; 10 bases are shared with TRBD1. Germline CDR1 reads MNHNS; CDR2 reads SASEGT. Trimming took 6 bases from V and 7 from J; bases not matched to a gene: 5. The CDR3 extends over 14 amino acids. The CDR3 DNA reads as TGTGCCAGCAGCCTGGGACAGGGGATCGGGGAGCTGTTTTTT. Its translation: CASSLGQGIGELFF.

V and J are TRBV19 and TRBJ1-2; D not resolved. This CDR3 comprises 12 residues. Trimming pared 5 bases from V and 3 bases from J, leaving 7 bases between. The germline V gene has CDR1 LNHDA and CDR2 SQIVND (reference sequence). The CDR3 loop is CASSQLDYGYTF. CDR3 in DNA: TGTGCCAGTAGTCAACTAGACTATGGCTACACCTTC.